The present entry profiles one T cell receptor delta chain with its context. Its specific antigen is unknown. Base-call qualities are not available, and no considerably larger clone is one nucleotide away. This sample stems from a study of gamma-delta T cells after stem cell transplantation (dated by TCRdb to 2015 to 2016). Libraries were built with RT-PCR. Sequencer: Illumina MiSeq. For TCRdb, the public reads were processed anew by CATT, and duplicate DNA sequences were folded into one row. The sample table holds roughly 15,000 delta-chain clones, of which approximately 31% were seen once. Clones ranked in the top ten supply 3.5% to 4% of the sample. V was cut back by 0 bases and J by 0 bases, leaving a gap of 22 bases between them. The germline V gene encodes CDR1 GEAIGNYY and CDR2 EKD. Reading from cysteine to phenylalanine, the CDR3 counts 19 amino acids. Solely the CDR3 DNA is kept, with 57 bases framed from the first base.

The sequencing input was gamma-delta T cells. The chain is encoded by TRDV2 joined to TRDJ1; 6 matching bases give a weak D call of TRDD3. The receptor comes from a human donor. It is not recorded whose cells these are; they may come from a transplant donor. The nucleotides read TGTGCCTGTGACACCGCGGGACGGGGGGAGCCCCCCTACACCGATAAACTCATCTTT. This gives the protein CACDTAGRGEPPYTDKLIF.